Sequencing of this T cell receptor (beta chain) was carried out in a study of blood T cell repertoires in COVID-19. Assay: immunoSEQ multiplex PCR; the TCRdb copy retains only in-frame clones and omits some. The sample comprises roughly 39,000 clones, around 89% of which are singletons, and more than 7.5% rests with the top ten. Trimming removed 6 bases from V and 4 bases from J; junction bases left unmatched: 8. CDR1 is LNHDA and CDR2 is SQIVND in the germline V gene (reference sequence). The CDR3 loop spans 14 amino acids. What was sequenced was peripheral blood. The chain is built from TRBV19 and TRBJ1-1; the match to TRBD1 covers 7 bases. The receptor was derived from a man younger than 40 with active or convalescent COVID-19. The CDR3 DNA reads TGTGCCAGTAGCTACAGGGGTTTTGGCACTGAAGCTTTCTTT. It specifies CASSYRGFGTEAFF.